A selection of T cell receptor beta chains follows, all from one sample in a study of blood T cell repertoires in COVID-19. Some clones are missing from TCRdb's copy, which holds only in-frame ones; the method was immunoSEQ multiplex PCR. This sample yields some 290,000 clones, of which around 89% are seen a single time; approximately 0.98% belongs to the top ten. Sequenced material: peripheral blood. Every receptor here comes from a middle-aged woman with COVID-19, enrolled during active disease. CDR3s leave out the opening cysteine and the closing phenylalanine or tryptophan. The D gene is left open where the match is weak.

len	v_gene	d_gene	CDR3aa
10	TRBV10-3	.	ATLRGGTEAF
13	TRBV27	.	ASSTPAEGPYEQY
16	TRBV27	.	ASRVSLQLLYDYNEQF
14	TRBV11-2	TRBD1	ASSPLDRGRENIQY
13	TRBV27	.	ASSFSGDFGGELF
10	TRBV18	.	ASGGGNTEAF
11	TRBV6-5	.	ASISNEGESYT
10	TRBV10-3	TRBD2	AISIGGDTQY
12	TRBV23-1	TRBD1	ASGSQGANTEAF
11	TRBV12-3/TRBV12-4	.	ASSSGVGSPLH
19	TRBV23-1	.	ASSQSAFLDSTGNSNQPQH
11	TRBV12-3/TRBV12-4	TRBD2	ASGDYRTDTQY
12	TRBV5-1	TRBD1	ASRGTGSADTQY
18	TRBV3-1/TRBV3-2	TRBD1	ASSQDYARTGGAVTDTQY
11	TRBV6-5	.	ASRLRTTDTQY
14	TRBV3-1/TRBV3-2	.	ASSQVEPGVNTEAF
12	TRBV5-1	TRBD1	ASSSGTGAVEQF
12	TRBV27	.	ASSREGISYGYT
13	TRBV6-5	.	ASRPLFGGSTEAF
12	TRBV4-1	.	ASSQVQGGTEAF
17	TRBV3-1/TRBV3-2	TRBD2	ASSHPGLAGRRATGELF
13	TRBV6-2/TRBV6-3	TRBD1	ASSYTTGATDTQY
11	TRBV7-9	TRBD1	ASNDREYTEAF
11	TRBV7-2	.	ASSLSTYTEAF
12	TRBV5-4	.	ASSLEREGGEQF
9	TRBV9	TRBD1	ASQGAGEAF
12	TRBV13	TRBD2	ASSLGTSGRSQF